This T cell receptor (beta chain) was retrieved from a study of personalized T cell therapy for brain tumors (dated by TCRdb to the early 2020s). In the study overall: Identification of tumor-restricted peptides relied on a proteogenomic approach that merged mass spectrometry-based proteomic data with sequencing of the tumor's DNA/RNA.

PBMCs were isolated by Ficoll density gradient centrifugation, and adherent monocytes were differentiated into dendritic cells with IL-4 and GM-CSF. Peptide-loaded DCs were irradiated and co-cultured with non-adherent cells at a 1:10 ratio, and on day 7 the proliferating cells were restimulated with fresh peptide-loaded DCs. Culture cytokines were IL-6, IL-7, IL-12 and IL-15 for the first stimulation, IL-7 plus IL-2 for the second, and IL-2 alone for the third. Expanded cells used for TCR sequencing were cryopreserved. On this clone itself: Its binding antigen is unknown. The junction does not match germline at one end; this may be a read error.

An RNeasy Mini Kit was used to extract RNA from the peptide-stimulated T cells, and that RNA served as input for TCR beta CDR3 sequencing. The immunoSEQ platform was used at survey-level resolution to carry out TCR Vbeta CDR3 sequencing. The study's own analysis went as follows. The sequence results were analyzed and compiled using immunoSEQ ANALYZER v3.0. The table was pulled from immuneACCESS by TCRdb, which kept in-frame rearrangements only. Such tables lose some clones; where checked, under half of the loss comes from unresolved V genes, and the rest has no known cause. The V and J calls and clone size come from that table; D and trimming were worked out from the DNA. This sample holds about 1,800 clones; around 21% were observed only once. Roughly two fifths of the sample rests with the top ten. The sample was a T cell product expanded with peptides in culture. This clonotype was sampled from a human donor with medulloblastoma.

The DNA sequence reads TGCGCCCGCAGCCATCCCCCCCACCCACGACTCTACAATGAGCAGTTCTTC. This yields the protein CARSHPPHPRLYNEQFF. In this chain, TRBV4-1 is recombined with TRBJ2-1; confidence is insufficient to name the D gene. CDR1 and CDR2, looked up from the germline V gene, are MGHRA and YSYEKL. From the cysteine up to the phenylalanine, the CDR3 has a length of 17 residues. Of the read, only the CDR3 DNA is kept; its 51 bases are in frame from base 1.